What follows describes a single T cell receptor (beta chain). The antigen remains unidentified. The CDR3 totals 14 residues. Germline V gene lookup returns CDR1 SGHAT and CDR2 FQNNGV. Trimming took off 4 bases at V and 2 bases at J, with 12 bases between the two ends. Stated time point: week 11, during vaccination. A single vaccine dose contained 300 ug of mutant IDH1 20-mer peptide, and topical imiquimod was used with it. There were new WHO grade 3 or 4 astrocytomas in the donors, and these were IDH1-mutant and ATRX-lost. This sample is part of a study of a mutant IDH1 vaccine in newly diagnosed glioma. The repertoire was sequenced with immunoSEQ multiplex PCR; TCRdb's copy has only in-frame clones and lacks some. Of some 64,000 clones in the sample, 70% to 85% are singletons; the top ten hold approximately 9%.

The receptor comes from a woman aged 45-65 years with glioma. Here the sequenced sample was PBMCs, taken from a glioma patient whose treatment included an IDH1 peptide vaccine. This rearrangement joins TRBV11-2 to TRBJ2-7, with D unresolved. The CDR3 loop reads CASSSGRLTYEQYF. CDR3 coding DNA: TGTGCCAGCAGCTCCGGCCGCCTAACCTACGAGCAGTACTTC.